The 30 T cell receptor beta chains in this list originate from one sample, sequenced in a study of T cell responses to AZD1222 COVID-19 vaccine. Assay used: immunoSEQ multiplex PCR; TCRdb lists only in-frame clones, some missing. The repertoire holds tens of thousands of clones, 80% to 90% seen once, with roughly a tenth in the top ten. The sequencing here drew on peripheral blood, taken 28 days after the second AZD1222 dose. Receptors originate from an adult who received the AZD1222 COVID-19 vaccine.

The chain joins TRBV10-3 to TRBJ2-5; either TRBD1 or TRBD2 may supply D (5 bases each). V was clipped by 10 bases and J by 2 bases, with 14 bases between them. The CDR3 loop spans 13 amino acids. Germline-derived CDR1 and CDR2 are ENHRY and SYGVKD. The CDR3 nucleotides read TGTGCCACCGACAGCGGAGAACAAGAGACCCAGTACTTC. Amino acids: CATDSGEQETQYF.

This rearrangement joins TRBV7-3 to TRBJ2-7; TRBD1 agrees at 11 bases. The germline CDR1 and CDR2 sequences are SGHTA and FQGTGA. This CDR3 is 15 amino acids long. Trimming cost V 3 bases and J 5 bases; bases outside gene matches: 6. The CDR3 DNA reads TGTGCCAGCAGCTTGACCGGGACAGGGGGGCACGAGCAGTACTTC. This sequence encodes CASSLTGTGGHEQYF.

The J gene is TRBJ1-5, the V gene TRBV18; D remains ambiguous. Germline-derived CDR1 and CDR2 are KGHSH and LQKENI. The V and J ends lost 2 bases and 10 bases respectively, with 12 bases between them. This CDR3 is built from 13 residues. CDR3 loop: CASSPKGDSPQHF. For the CDR3, the DNA is TGTGCCAGCTCACCAAAGGGCGATTCACCCCAGCATTTT. Combining the CDR3 with reference TRBV18 and TRBJ1-5 gives the whole variable domain NAGVMQNPRHLVRRRGQEARLRCSPMKGHSHVYWYRQLPEEGLKFMVYLQKENIIDESGMPKERFSAEFPKEGPSILRIQQVVRGDSAAYFCASSPKGDSPQHFGDGTRLSIL.

The rearrangement uses TRBV11-1 and TRBJ2-7; no clear D. The CDR3 extends over 14 amino acids. The V end was cut by 0 bases, the J end by 3 bases, with 9 bases between. Germline V gives CDR1 SGHAT, CDR2 FQDESV (reference sequence). In DNA, the CDR3 is TGTGCCAGCAGCTTAGCGGACGGCTACTACGAGCAGTACTTC. It specifies CASSLADGYYEQYF. Full variable domain (missing parts from reference TRBV11-1 and TRBJ2-7): EAEVAQSPRYKITEKSQAVAFWCDPISGHATLYWYRQILGQGPELLVQFQDESVVDDSQLPKDRFSAERLKGVDSTLKIQPAELGDSAMYLCASSLADGYYEQYFGPGTRLTVT.

This clone showed up just once. This chain joins TRBV5-1 and TRBJ1-3; D may be TRBD1 (5 bases). V shed 2 bases and J shed 2 bases, with 17 bases lying between them. This CDR3 spans 17 amino acids. Germline V CDR1 and CDR2: SGHRS, YFSETQ. CDR3 sequence (DNA): TGCGCCAGCAGCTTAGAGAGGGGATTACTGACTGGAAACACCATATATTTT. This encodes CASSLERGLLTGNTIYF.

The genes are TRBV18 and TRBJ1-1; D may be TRBD1 (6 bases). Germline lookup yields CDR1 KGHSH and CDR2 LQKENI. V was shortened by 2 bases and J by 2 bases, with 12 bases between the two germline ends. This CDR3 comprises 15 residues. CDR3 coding DNA: TGTGCCAGCTCACCAATAACAGGGACTAACACTGAAGCTTTCTTT. Protein product: CASSPITGTNTEAFF.

The rearrangement uses TRBV11-3 and TRBJ2-2; 7 bases are a match to TRBD2. The germline gives CDR1 SGHNT, CDR2 YENEEA. There are 15 residues in the CDR3. With V trimmed by 5 bases and J by 1 base, 4 bases remained unmatched. This CDR3 is CASSPGGRNTGELFF. CDR3 in DNA: TGTGCCAGCAGCCCGGGGGGACGGAACACCGGGGAGCTGTTTTTT.

The CDR3 sequence: CASSLTGTGTDTQYF. CDR3 DNA sequence: TGCGCCAGCAGCCTTACAGGGACGGGGACAGATACGCAGTATTTT. This chain connects TRBV4-1 to TRBJ2-3; tentative D call: TRBD1 (6 bases). The CDR3 runs 15 residues. Germline loops: CDR1 MGHRA, CDR2 YSYEKL. The germline V and J ends were trimmed by 4 bases and 3 bases, with 14 bases remaining between them.

The chain combines TRBV5-4 with TRBJ1-4, with a possible D match to TRBD1 (5 bases). This CDR3 has 15 amino acids. Per germline, CDR1 SGHNT and CDR2 YYREEE (reference sequence). The V gene lost 4 bases and the J gene lost 6 bases, with 16 bases spanning the gap. DNA of the CDR3: TGTGCCAGCAGCCGGGTTGCGGGACGGGATGAAAAACTGTTTTTT. Its protein product is CASSRVAGRDEKLFF.

The chain employs TRBV6-5 and TRBJ1-1; a weak D match, TRBD1 (6 bases). The ends were cut back, 8 bases at V and 2 bases at J, with 9 bases in the middle. The CDR3 is 12 residues long. Germline CDR1 is MNHEY and CDR2 is SVGAGI. The CDR3 DNA is TGTGCCAGCTTCAGGGGCAACACTGAAGCTTTCTTT. Amino acid sequence: CASFRGNTEAFF.

The genes are TRBV10-3 and TRBJ2-5; 7 bases line up with TRBD2. This CDR3 region has 15 residues. V lost 3 bases to trimming and J lost 1 base; unmatched junction nucleotides: 5. CDR1 and CDR2 (germline): ENHRY, SYGVKD. The CDR3 is CAISDYGRPQETQYF. CDR3 sequence (DNA): TGTGCCATCAGTGATTACGGGAGGCCCCAAGAGACCCAGTACTTC.

DNA for the CDR3: TGTGCCACCAGTGATCCCGGGTCATATCAGCCCCAGCATTTT. Its translation is CATSDPGSYQPQHF. The chain uses TRBV24-1 and TRBJ1-5; D is unclear. The germline V gene encodes CDR1 KGHDR and CDR2 SFDVKD. CDR3 length: 14 residues. The V and J ends lost 3 bases and 5 bases respectively, with 10 bases between them.

This clone occurred a few times. This rearrangement joins TRBV25-1 to TRBJ1-5; D may be TRBD1 (5 bases). Germline V gene lookup returns CDR1 MGHDK and CDR2 SYGVNS. This CDR3 has 15 amino acids. Trimming removed 1 base from V and 6 bases from J, with 13 bases in between. CDR3 bases: TGTGCCAGCAGTGAATCGGGCAGGGAGAGTCAGCCCCAGCATTTT. This gives the protein CASSESGRESQPQHF.

This clone was observed a single time. The V and J genes are TRBV7-3 and TRBJ2-3; possible D gene TRBD2, 5 bases. Trimming stripped 1 base from V and 3 bases from J, with 8 bases between. The length of the CDR3 is 14 residues. CDR1 is SGHTA, CDR2 FQGTGA, per germline. CDR3 sequence (DNA): TGTGCCAGCAGCTTAATGACGGGGACAGATACGCAGTATTTT. Its translation: CASSLMTGTDTQYF.

The chain recombines TRBV3-1 (or the pseudogene TRBV3-2) with TRBJ1-5; D is undetermined. V lost 2 bases, J lost 0 bases, and 8 bases lay in between. Looked up from germline, CDR1 is LGHDT and CDR2 is YNNKEL (reference sequence). The length of the CDR3 is 15 residues. DNA for the CDR3: TGTGCCAGCAGCCAACACATAAGTAGCAATCAGCCCCAGCATTTT. Its protein product is CASSQHISSNQPQHF.

The V call is TRBV21-1, the J call TRBJ2-1; the table's TRBD2 call for D was not verified on the DNA. TRBV21-1 is deemed a pseudogene. CDR3 length equals 15 residues. The CDR3 protein is CASSCKGGSYNEQFF. The CDR3 bases are TGTGCCAGCAGCTGCAAGGGTGGGAGCTACAATGAGCAGTTCTTC.

V usage is TRBV9 and J usage is TRBJ2-7; 11 bases are a match to TRBD1. The CDR3 sequence is 14 residues long. Germline trimming cut 4 bases from V and 3 bases from J; bases unmatched to any gene: 3. Germline assignment: CDR1 SGDLS and CDR2 YYNGEE. CDR3 coding DNA: TGTGCCAGCAGCCTCGGGACAGGGGGCTACGAGCAGTACTTC. Translation: CASSLGTGGYEQYF.

This chain joins TRBV5-1 and TRBJ2-2, with D possibly being TRBD2 (6 bases). This CDR3 contains 14 residues. Per the germline V gene, CDR1 is SGHRS and CDR2 is YFSETQ. Trimming removed 2 bases at V and 3 bases at J, with 8 bases between. CDR3: CASSFTGDTGELFF. DNA of the CDR3: TGCGCCAGCAGCTTTACGGGAGACACCGGGGAGCTGTTTTTT. The entire variable domain, with the rest obtained from reference TRBV5-1 and TRBJ2-2, is as follows: KAGVTQTPRYLIKTRGQQVTLSCSPISGHRSVSWYQQTPGQGLQFLFEYFSETQRNKGNFPGRFSGRQFSNSRSEMNVSTLELGDSALYLCASSFTGDTGELFFGEGSRLTVL.

This clone appeared once. The rearrangement joins TRBV12-5 to TRBJ2-1, with TRBD2 identical over 7 bases. Germline CDR1 and CDR2: LGHNT and FRNRAP. This CDR3 is built from 14 residues. The ends lost 11 bases at V and 0 bases at J; junction bases unmatched: 7. The CDR3, as DNA: TGTGCTGTTACAGCGGGGAGCTCCTACAATGAGCAGTTCTTC. It specifies CAVTAGSSYNEQFF.

The chain employs TRBV9 and TRBJ2-5; maybe TRBD2 (6 bases). CDR1 and CDR2 from the germline V gene are SGDLS and YYNGEE. V lost 4 bases, J lost 7 bases, and 20 bases lay in between. The CDR3 contains 15 residues. Here the CDR3 reads CASSPRSGLKGTQYF. The CDR3, as DNA: TGTGCCAGCAGCCCCCGTAGTGGACTAAAAGGGACCCAGTACTTC.

This clone appeared a single time. The rearrangement links TRBV20-1 to TRBJ2-1; TRBD1 is a possible D gene (5 bases). V was trimmed by 3 bases and J by 2 bases, leaving 14 bases between them. The CDR3 is 15 amino acids. From germline, CDR1 is DFQATT and CDR2 SNEGSKA (reference sequence). CDR3 coding DNA: TGCAGTGCTAGTAACCTGGACAACCCCTACAATGAGCAGTTCTTC. Amino acid sequence: CSASNLDNPYNEQFF.

The chain combines TRBV7-3 with TRBJ2-2; D possibly corresponds to TRBD1 (6 bases). Deletions cut 5 bases from V and 4 bases from J, with 17 bases between. This CDR3 comprises 16 residues. Germline loops: CDR1 SGHTA, CDR2 FQGTGA. The CDR3 coding sequence is TGTGCCAGCAGCCCCCCCGGGACATTAAGCACCGGGGAGCTGTTTTTT. This gives the protein CASSPPGTLSTGELFF.

CDR3 amino acids: CASSQGALRGTQYF. CDR3 DNA sequence: TGCGCCAGCAGCCAAGGCGCCTTGCGGGGGACCCAGTACTTC. The chain has TRBV4-3 and TRBJ2-5, with D possibly TRBD2 on 6 matching bases. The CDR3 covers 14 residues. V lost 1 base, J lost 7 bases, and 13 bases lay in between. Germline V gene lookup returns CDR1 LGHNA and CDR2 YSLEER.

J is TRBJ2-3 and V is TRBV7-9; D may be TRBD1 or TRBD2 (6 bases each). The CDR3 covers 14 residues. Looked up from germline, CDR1 is SEHNR and CDR2 is FQNEAQ (reference sequence). The V gene lost 3 bases and the J gene lost 4 bases, with 11 bases spanning the gap. CDR3 in DNA: TGTGCCAGCAGCTTGTTAGGGGGGCCAGATACGCAGTATTTT. Its translation: CASSLLGGPDTQYF.

The V call is TRBV18, the J call TRBJ2-7, with 7 nucleotides matching TRBD1. V shed 4 bases, J shed 3 bases, and the junction held 3 bases outside the gene matches. Germline V gene data show CDR1 as KGHSH and CDR2 as LQKENI. The CDR3 is 13 residues long. The CDR3 sequence is CASSLDRDYEQYF. CDR3 bases: TGTGCCAGCTCACTAGACAGGGACTACGAGCAGTACTTC.

The genes are TRBV5-4 and TRBJ2-2, with a possible D match to TRBD1 (6 bases). V was trimmed by 4 bases and J by 6 bases, leaving 22 bases between them. The germline CDR1 and CDR2 sequences are SGHNT and YYREEE (reference sequence). This CDR3 is 17 amino acids long. The CDR3 here is CASSPSGAAVYSGELFF. The CDR3 DNA sequence: TGTGCCAGCAGCCCTTCAGGGGCGGCTGTCTATTCCGGGGAGCTGTTTTTT.

This chain uses TRBV5-1 with TRBJ1-4; a weak D match, TRBD1 (6 bases). The CDR3 covers 13 residues. V dropped 4 bases and J dropped 7 bases, with 11 bases sitting between them. In germline, CDR1 is SGHRS, CDR2 YFSETQ. In DNA, the CDR3 is TGCGCCAGCAGCCAACCGGACAGTGAAAAACTGTTTTTT. This encodes CASSQPDSEKLFF.

The chain combines TRBV9 with TRBJ2-1; the match to TRBD2 covers 15 bases. This CDR3 spans 16 amino acids. V shed 2 bases, J shed 10 bases, and the junction held 7 bases outside the gene matches. Per the germline V gene, CDR1 is SGDLS and CDR2 is YYNGEE. DNA for the CDR3: TGTGCCAGCAGCGTCGGACTAGCGGGGGGGCTGATAGAGCAGTTCTTC. Protein: CASSVGLAGGLIEQFF.

The V call is TRBV7-9, the J call TRBJ2-7; D is undetermined. CDR1 SEHNR and CDR2 FQNEAQ come from the germline V gene (reference sequence). The CDR3 length is 12 residues. V was cut by 3 bases and J by 5 bases, with 8 bases left in between. CDR3 nucleotides: TGTGCCAGCAGCTTGAGTGGGGACGAGCAGTACTTC. Protein: CASSLSGDEQYF.

The J gene is TRBJ2-2, the V gene TRBV7-3, with a weak D call TRBD2 (5 bases). The CDR3 totals 14 residues. Germline-derived CDR1 and CDR2 are SGHTA and FQGTGA. Trimming stripped 5 bases from V and 6 bases from J, with 13 bases between. CDR3 nucleotides: TGTGCCAGCAGCCCTATCGCCGGGGCCGGGGAGCTGTTTTTT. It encodes CASSPIAGAGELFF.